This T cell receptor beta chain was observed in a study of cytomegalovirus exposure and HLA in healthy donors. 13 Jbeta primers and 60 Vbeta primers were used for the PCR. Using immunoSEQ multiplex PCR, the repertoire was profiled, and TCRdb retains in-frame clones only, with some absent. The sample has over 150,000 clones; about 78% are singletons. On this clone itself: Its target is unknown.

Broader study findings: Later analysis identified about 15,000 TCR beta sequences associated with HLA alleles, using a false discovery rate threshold of 0.05. HLA-A and HLA-B allele assignments for most subjects were reportedly predicted accurately using TCR beta sequences.

Each of the donors was a healthy bone marrow donor. The sequence was obtained from a woman aged 25-40 years in good health and CMV-seronegative. Sequencing was performed on PBMCs.

The CDR3 coding sequence is TGTGCCAGCAGCTCCATCACGGGAGGGGATACGGAAGGCAATCAGCCCCAGCATTTT. Protein sequence: CASSSITGGDTEGNQPQHF. This rearrangement joins TRBV7-9 to TRBJ1-5, with D possibly matching TRBD1 (5 bases). The CDR3 length is 19 residues. Germline V gene sequence: CDR1 SEHNR, CDR2 FQNEAQ (reference sequence). The germline V and J ends were trimmed by 4 bases and 2 bases, with 24 bases remaining between them.